Shown below are 3 T cell receptor beta chains from a single sample sequenced in a study of blood T cell repertoires in COVID-19. Generated by immunoSEQ multiplex PCR, the TCRdb table keeps only in-frame clones and is missing some. This sample has 150,000 to 200,000 clones; roughly 88% occur once, and the top ten carry about 8.4%. Sequencing used PBMCs or T cells enriched from blood (not recorded which). All receptors derive from a woman aged 18-35 years who had recovered from COVID-19.

CDR3: CSASVGGFRNEQFF. CDR3 nucleotides: TGCAGTGCTAGTGTAGGAGGGTTCCGCAATGAGCAGTTCTTC. This sequence joins TRBV20-1 and TRBJ2-1, with TRBD2 as a possible D gene (6 bases). Trimming left V 3 bases short and J 6 bases short, with 15 bases between. The CDR3 extends over 14 amino acids. Per germline, CDR1 DFQATT and CDR2 SNEGSKA (reference sequence).

The V gene is TRBV19, the J gene TRBJ2-1; 9 bases match TRBD1. The CDR3 is 14 residues long. Germline values: CDR1 LNHDA, CDR2 SQIVND (reference sequence). The junction had 6 bases not matched to a gene; V was cut back by 5 bases and J by 7 bases. For the CDR3, the DNA is TGTGCCAGTAGTCCCGGGACAGGGTGGAATGAGCAGTTCTTC. Translating gives CASSPGTGWNEQFF. Complete variable domain (other parts from reference TRBV19 and TRBJ2-1): DGGITQSPKYLFRKEGQNVTLSCEQNLNHDAMYWYRQDPGQGLRLIYYSQIVNDFQKGDIAEGYSVSREKKESFPLTVTSAQKNPTAFYLCASSPGTGWNEQFFGPGTRLTVL.

The chain couples TRBV18 to TRBJ1-2; D is unclear. This CDR3 region has 15 residues. Trimming cost V 3 bases and J 0 bases, with 11 bases left between them. Per germline, CDR1 KGHSH and CDR2 LQKENI. CDR3 residues: CASSPEPSANYGYTF. The CDR3 region has the DNA TGTGCCAGCTCACCCGAGCCGTCCGCTAACTATGGCTACACCTTC.